This passage covers 20 T cell receptor beta chains from one sample sequenced in a study of control samples from healthy donors and cancer patients. TCRdb keeps only in-frame clones here, not all; method: immunoSEQ multiplex PCR. The sample has 100,000 or so clones, 80% to 95% seen once. Sequencing input: blood. The receptors derive from a woman aged 30 to 39 in good health.

This clone was detected once. This CDR3 reads CASSRGLMNTEAFF. The CDR3 DNA sequence: TGTGCCAGCAGCCGCGGACTGATGAACACTGAAGCTTTCTTT. The V and J genes are TRBV3-1 (or the pseudogene TRBV3-2) and TRBJ1-1; D call uncertain. Germline V lookup: CDR1 LGHDT, CDR2 YNNKEL (reference sequence). CDR3 size: 14 residues. V was cut by 4 bases and J by 0 bases, with 9 bases left in between.

This chain links TRBV18 with TRBJ1-1; 9 nucleotides match TRBD1. Looked up from germline, CDR1 is KGHSH and CDR2 is LQKENI. This CDR3 has 15 residues. V was clipped by 5 bases and J by 0 bases; unmatched bases: 4. The chain's CDR3 is CASSRGQGLNTEAFF. For the CDR3, the DNA is TGTGCCAGCTCAAGGGGACAGGGTTTGAACACTGAAGCTTTCTTT.

This clone was seen a handful of times. The rearrangement links TRBV19 to TRBJ1-1, with D hard to call. This CDR3 is 13 amino acids long. Germline values: CDR1 LNHDA, CDR2 SQIVND (reference sequence). Trimming stripped 1 base from V and 10 bases from J, with 13 bases between. CDR3 protein: CASSIVNPRGAFF. Here the CDR3 DNA reads TGTGCCAGTAGTATAGTGAACCCACGAGGAGCTTTCTTT.

The rearrangement links TRBV4-2 to TRBJ2-7; 8 bases are shared with TRBD1. Losses at the gene ends were 0 bases for V and 5 bases for J; bases not matched to a gene: 9. This CDR3 is 16 amino acids long. The germline V gene has CDR1 LGHNA and CDR2 YNFKEQ. CDR3 coding DNA: TGTGCCAGCAGCCAAGAGGGTGGACAGGGTGCAGACGAGCAGTACTTC. This gives the protein CASSQEGGQGADEQYF.

The J gene is TRBJ1-5, the V gene TRBV2; D uncertain. CDR1 is SNHLY and CDR2 is FYNNEI in the germline V gene. Trimming shortened V by 4 bases and J by 1 base, and 11 bases separated the two germline ends. The CDR3 has 15 residues. CDR3 protein: CASSGSSRSNQPQHF. DNA for the CDR3: TGTGCCAGCAGTGGGTCCTCGAGGAGCAATCAGCCCCAGCATTTT.

This chain connects TRBV18 to TRBJ2-2; D is perhaps TRBD2 (5 bases). V lost 3 bases, J lost 4 bases, and 9 bases lay in between. Germline V CDR1 and CDR2: KGHSH, LQKENI. This CDR3 contains 14 residues. This CDR3 is CASSPDLSTGELFF. CDR3 bases: TGTGCCAGCTCACCGGACTTATCCACCGGGGAGCTGTTTTTT.

This clone was counted once. The J gene is TRBJ2-7, the V gene TRBV5-1; 9 positions match TRBD2. Germline lookup yields CDR1 SGHRS and CDR2 YFSETQ. V shed 4 bases, J shed 6 bases, and the junction held 8 bases outside the gene matches. The CDR3 is made up of 14 amino acids. CDR3 protein: CASSAGTSTGEQYF. The CDR3 DNA reads TGCGCCAGCAGCGCCGGGACTAGCACCGGCGAGCAGTACTTC.

This clone was recorded only once. CDR3 sequence reads: CATSDRTSGRAGGRGEQFF. The CDR3 DNA reads as TGTGCCACCAGTGATAGGACTAGCGGGAGGGCCGGGGGACGGGGTGAGCAGTTCTTC. This chain connects TRBV24-1 to TRBJ2-1; 15 bases match TRBD2. The V and J ends lost 3 bases and 9 bases, in that order; junction bases with no gene match: 14. The CDR3 extends over 19 amino acids. Germline V CDR1 and CDR2: KGHDR, SFDVKD.

V is TRBV19 and J is TRBJ1-5, with TRBD1 identical over 8 bases. The junction had 8 bases not matched to a gene; V was cut back by 7 bases and J by 0 bases. Germline assignment: CDR1 LNHDA and CDR2 SQIVND (reference sequence). The CDR3 has 16 amino acids. DNA for the CDR3: TGTGCCAGTACCCGGACAGGGATATATAGCAATCAGCCCCAGCATTTT. It encodes CASTRTGIYSNQPQHF.

The chain combines TRBV7-9 with TRBJ1-2; weak D call: TRBD1 (5 bases). V lost 0 bases and J 8 bases, leaving 10 bases between the germline ends. CDR1 SEHNR and CDR2 FQNEAQ come from the germline V gene (reference sequence). The CDR3 contains 13 residues. In nucleotides, the CDR3 is TGTGCCAGCAGCTTAGCGGGGCGAGGAGGCTACACCTTC. Translation gives CASSLAGRGGYTF.

The rearrangement joins TRBV6-6 to TRBJ1-2; maybe TRBD1 (6 bases). From germline, CDR1 is MNHNY and CDR2 SVGAGI (reference sequence). This CDR3 contains 13 residues. With 6 bases removed from V and 3 bases from J, the gap between germline ends came to 11 bases. The CDR3 here is CASSRDTHYGYTF. As DNA, the CDR3 is TGTGCCAGCAGCCGGGACACCCACTATGGCTACACCTTC.

This chain links TRBV30 with TRBJ2-5; TRBD2 agrees at 8 bases. The CDR3 has 14 amino acids. The ends lost 0 bases at V and 5 bases at J; junction bases unmatched: 5. The V gene's germline CDR1 is GTSNPN and CDR2 SVGIG (reference sequence). The CDR3 DNA is TGTGCCTGGAGTGTACAGGGCGGGGGGGAGACCCAGTACTTC. Protein product: CAWSVQGGGETQYF. Full variable domain (outside the CDR3, taken from reference TRBV30 and TRBJ2-5): SQTIHQWPATLVQPVGSPLSLECTVEGTSNPNLYWYRQAAGRGLQLLFYSVGIGQISSEVPQNLSASRPQDRQFILSSKKLLLSDSGFYLCAWSVQGGGETQYFGPGTRLLVL.

The CDR3 region is CASSRRTSGGGTDTQYF. The DNA for the CDR3 is TGTGCCAGCAGCCGTCGGACTAGCGGGGGGGGCACAGATACGCAGTATTTT. The J gene is TRBJ2-3, the V gene TRBV3-1 (or the pseudogene TRBV3-2); 15 bases agree with TRBD2. Germline V gene lookup returns CDR1 LGHDT and CDR2 YNNKEL (reference sequence). CDR3 size: 17 residues. The trim removed 4 bases at V and 1 base at J, leaving 3 bases unmatched.

This chain links TRBV27 with TRBJ2-2; tentative D call: TRBD2 (5 bases). This CDR3 contains 15 residues. The ends were cut back, 8 bases at V and 4 bases at J, with 17 bases in the middle. Germline CDR1 and CDR2: MNHEY and SMNVEV (reference sequence). CDR3 in amino acids: CASQVGSAGTGELFF. The CDR3 DNA sequence: TGTGCCAGCCAAGTAGGGAGTGCGGGCACCGGGGAGCTGTTTTTT.

The chain carries TRBV5-1 and TRBJ1-6, with a possible D match to TRBD1 (6 bases). The germline CDR1 and CDR2 sequences are SGHRS and YFSETQ. V lost 5 bases to trimming and J lost 0 bases, with 12 bases between them. The CDR3 consists of 16 residues. As DNA, the CDR3 is TGCGCCAGCAGTTACGGACAGAGCTCCTATAATTCACCCCTCCACTTT. Protein sequence: CASSYGQSSYNSPLHF.

The V call is TRBV29-1, the J call TRBJ1-5, with unresolved D. V was shortened by 4 bases and J by 0 bases, with 10 bases between the two germline ends. This CDR3 is built from 14 residues. Germline loops: CDR1 SQVTM, CDR2 ANQGSEA. CDR3 sequence: CSVGNGYSNQPQHF. Written as DNA, the CDR3 is TGCAGCGTTGGAAACGGCTATAGCAATCAGCCCCAGCATTTT. The full variable domain, completed using reference TRBV29-1 and TRBJ1-5, is SAVISQKPSRDICQRGTSLTIQCQVDSQVTMMFWYRQQPGQSLTLIATANQGSEATYESGFVIDKFPISRPNLTFSTLTVSNMSPEDSSIYLCSVGNGYSNQPQHFGDGTRLSIL.

V usage is TRBV19 and J usage is TRBJ2-1, with 10 positions matching TRBD1. The CDR3 sequence is 16 residues long. The V gene's germline CDR1 is LNHDA and CDR2 SQIVND (reference sequence). Germline trimming cut 9 bases from V and 6 bases from J; bases unmatched to any gene: 14. The CDR3 coding sequence is TGTGCCAGCCGGGACAGGGGACAATTGTCCCCCAATGAGCAGTTCTTC. It encodes CASRDRGQLSPNEQFF.

V usage is TRBV24-1 and J usage is TRBJ1-5; 12 bases map to TRBD1. After removal of 9 bases from V and 2 bases from J, the junction contained 13 bases not matched to a gene. CDR1 and CDR2 (germline): KGHDR, SFDVKD. The CDR3 extends over 18 amino acids. CDR3 protein: CATPEPGQGADGNQPQHF. DNA of the CDR3: TGTGCCACCCCGGAGCCGGGACAGGGGGCTGATGGCAATCAGCCCCAGCATTTT.

The V gene is TRBV7-9, the J gene TRBJ1-2; 8 positions agree with TRBD1. CDR3 size: 15 residues. Germline assignment: CDR1 SEHNR and CDR2 FQNEAQ (reference sequence). Trimming took 5 bases from V and 4 from J; bases not matched to a gene: 9. CDR3 sequence (DNA): TGTGCCAGCAGCGGGTCGGACAGGGCGATCTATGGCTACACCTTC. It is translated as CASSGSDRAIYGYTF.

The CDR3 DNA sequence: TGCGCCAGCAGCCCATCCGGGACAGCCGGGGAGCTGTTTTTT. Translated, it gives CASSPSGTAGELFF. The chain combines TRBV5-1 with TRBJ2-2, with 7 bases lining up with TRBD1. Germline lookup yields CDR1 SGHRS and CDR2 YFSETQ. The CDR3 sequence is 14 residues long. Losses at the gene ends were 4 bases for V and 6 bases for J; bases not matched to a gene: 6.